This T cell receptor beta chain stems from a study of sequential checkpoint blockade in melanoma (dated by TCRdb to the late 2010s). Regarding the complete study: Using 1:1 randomization, the trial assigned patients either to first-line nivolumab followed by ipilimumab (arm A) or to ipilimumab followed by nivolumab (arm B). Maintenance nivolumab came after each of the two trial sequences. Overall study results and their limits: The response-prediction model combining TCR metrics and mutation burden needs validation in larger, independent patient cohorts.

Per the publication, the treatment or condition label means: randomized to nivolumab then ipilimumab (arm A) or the reverse (arm B). No trial patient had received prior DNA-damaging chemotherapy. Live CD3+CD8+ cells negative for CD19 and CD56 were sorted from thawed PBMCs on a FACS Aria II flow cytometer. The samples were obtained from melanoma patients enrolled in CheckMate 064, an open-label, randomized phase II trial testing sequential checkpoint blockade. Peripheral blood mononuclear cells were collected by leukapheresis, purified with Ficoll-Paque, and frozen in human serum with roughly 9.9% DMSO. Immediately after sorting, the purity of sorted blood CD3+CD8+ cells was verified to be >95%, after which DNA was extracted. Only one count was recorded for this clone. This clone's antigen is unknown. No base quality information exists; no much larger clone differs at one position. The immunoSEQ Assay was used to immunosequence TCRbeta CDR3 regions from genomic DNA. Genomic DNA was amplified by bias-controlled multiplex PCR before high-throughput sequencing. In the authors' own workflow: To quantify the absolute abundance of each unique TCRbeta CDR3 region, the sequences were collapsed and filtered. Clonality, defined as 1 minus Pielou's evenness, was calculated using only productive rearrangements. A previously published method was used to identify clones whose frequencies were significantly greater in on-treatment samples than in baseline samples. Here the immuneACCESS table is served through TCRdb, limited to in-frame sequences with V and J called. Missing clones are a known gap in these copies; in checked studies unresolved V genes cover under half, and the rest lacks a known reason. V and J calls and clone size are copied from that table; D and trimming were computed from the DNA. The sample table contains fewer than 20,000 clones; only one count was recorded for over 55% of them. The ten largest clones capture roughly a fifth of the sample.

This specimen was CD8+ T cells sorted from blood (inferred from file names), taken from a patient given nivolumab and ipilimumab in sequence. The clonotype was recovered from a human donor with melanoma.

CDR3 loop: CASSPQTGANYGYTF. The DNA sequence is TGTGCCAGCAGTCCACAGACAGGGGCGAACTATGGCTACACCTTC. The V and J segments used are TRBV27 and TRBJ1-2; TRBD1 aligns with 8 central bases. Clipping removes 5 bases from V and 2 bases from J, with 7 as the unmatched junction base count. There are 15 amino acids in the CDR3, from cysteine to phenylalanine inclusive. The sequence is cut down to CDR3 DNA, 45 bases in frame from base 1. Based on the germline V gene (reference sequence), the CDR1 and CDR2 sequences are MNHEY and SMNVEV.